A selection of T cell receptor beta chains follows, all from one sample in a study of T cells after yellow fever vaccination. One entry per CDR3 protein results from TCRdb running MiXCR on the 5' RACE reads. The sample lists around 72,000 distinct CDR3 sequences, around 7% occurring once. Sequences were derived from CD8+ T cells sorted from PBMCs, sampled roughly 10 days after the first yellow fever vaccination. Receptors originate from a man between 18 and 29 years old who received the YFV17D yellow fever vaccine. CDR3s include the opening cysteine and the closing phenylalanine or tryptophan. D genes are given only for firm matches. Clone size is given for some rows only: seen once, a few or many times, or a class if the clone is expanded.

CDR3 DNA: TGTGCCAGCAGCTTAGATTCAGGGATCTCTGGCTACACCTTC
CDR3 protein: CASSLDSGISGYTF
V gene: TRBV13
CDR3 length: 14
D gene: NA
clone size: NA
J gene: TRBJ1-2

CDR3 DNA: TGTGCCAGCAGTGGTGTATTGGGACCCCTCCACTTT
CDR3 protein: CASSGVLGPLHF
V gene: TRBV25-1
CDR3 length: 12
D gene: NA
clone size: NA
J gene: TRBJ1-6

CDR3 DNA: TGTGCCAGCAGACTCGGCCGGGGACTAGCCTACAATGAGCAGTTCTTC
CDR3 protein: CASRLGRGLAYNEQFF
V gene: TRBV7-6
CDR3 length: 16
D gene: TRBD2
clone size: many
J gene: TRBJ2-1

CDR3 DNA: TGTGCCAGCAGTTTTGCTCCCGGGGAGCTGTTTTTT
CDR3 protein: CASSFAPGELFF
V gene: TRBV27
CDR3 length: 12
D gene: NA
clone size: few
J gene: TRBJ2-2

CDR3 DNA: TGTGCCAGCAGCCAAGGACTGGGCCCGCACAATGAGCAGTTCTTC
CDR3 protein: CASSQGLGPHNEQFF
V gene: TRBV14
CDR3 length: 15
D gene: NA
clone size: few
J gene: TRBJ2-1

CDR3 DNA: TGTGCCAGCAGCTTGCCCTTAGGGACCGGGGAGCTGTTTTTT
CDR3 protein: CASSLPLGTGELFF
V gene: TRBV5-5
CDR3 length: 14
D gene: NA
clone size: many
J gene: TRBJ2-2

CDR3 DNA: TGTGCCAGCAGCGTTCCAGATGTAGACACTGAAGCTTTCTTT
CDR3 protein: CASSVPDVDTEAFF
V gene: TRBV9
CDR3 length: 14
D gene: NA
clone size: many
J gene: TRBJ1-1

CDR3 DNA: TGTGCCAGCAGCCCAGGGGCTTTCCGGGGGCCTGCCTACGAGCAGTACTTC
CDR3 protein: CASSPGAFRGPAYEQYF
V gene: TRBV7-6
CDR3 length: 17
D gene: NA
clone size: NA
J gene: TRBJ2-7

CDR3 DNA: TGTGCCAGCAGCTTAACGTCCGGGGCCGAGCAGTACTTC
CDR3 protein: CASSLTSGAEQYF
V gene: TRBV7-3
CDR3 length: 13
D gene: NA
clone size: few
J gene: TRBJ2-7

CDR3 DNA: TGTGCCAGCAGCTCCGCCGCCCTCTATGGCTACACCTTC
CDR3 protein: CASSSAALYGYTF
V gene: TRBV7-9
CDR3 length: 13
D gene: NA
clone size: few
J gene: TRBJ1-2

CDR3 DNA: TGTGCCAGCAGTTCCCCCCGGGTCGGGCAGAATGAGCAGTTCTTC
CDR3 protein: CASSSPRVGQNEQFF
V gene: TRBV28
CDR3 length: 15
D gene: NA
clone size: NA
J gene: TRBJ2-1

CDR3 DNA: TGTGCCGGAAGCAGGGGAGCTACCTACAATGAGCAGTTCTTC
CDR3 protein: CAGSRGATYNEQFF
V gene: TRBV7-9
CDR3 length: 14
D gene: NA
clone size: many
J gene: TRBJ2-1

CDR3 DNA: TGTGCCAGCCGACTAGCGGACAATGAGCAGTTCTTC
CDR3 protein: CASRLADNEQFF
V gene: TRBV4-2
CDR3 length: 12
D gene: TRBD2
clone size: many
J gene: TRBJ2-1

CDR3 DNA: TGTGCCAGCAGTCAAAGCGGGAGAGCCACGAACACTGAAGCTTTCTTT
CDR3 protein: CASSQSGRATNTEAFF
V gene: TRBV6-1
CDR3 length: 16
D gene: NA
clone size: few
J gene: TRBJ1-1

CDR3 DNA: TGCGCCAGCAGCCGTCCCGGGACAGGGTATAATGAAAAACTGTTTTTT
CDR3 protein: CASSRPGTGYNEKLFF
V gene: TRBV5-1
CDR3 length: 16
D gene: TRBD1
clone size: many
J gene: TRBJ1-4

CDR3 DNA: TGCAGCGTTAACCGGGACAGGGTGAACGAGCAGTACTTC
CDR3 protein: CSVNRDRVNEQYF
V gene: TRBV29-1
CDR3 length: 13
D gene: TRBD1
clone size: NA
J gene: TRBJ2-7

CDR3 DNA: TGTGCCAGCAGCTTCCGGGGTCCGGGTTCACCCCTCCACTTT
CDR3 protein: CASSFRGPGSPLHF
V gene: TRBV7-9
CDR3 length: 14
D gene: NA
clone size: many
J gene: TRBJ1-6

CDR3 DNA: TGTGCCATTATAAATTCCCATTACGCACCCCTAAGAGTAGCCAAAAACATTCAGTACTTC
CDR3 protein: CAIINSHYAPLRVAKNIQYF
V gene: TRBV10-3
CDR3 length: 20
D gene: NA
clone size: few
J gene: TRBJ2-4

CDR3 DNA: TGTGCCAGCAGCCCAAGGGCTGCTGGGAAGGGTGAGCAGTTCTTC
CDR3 protein: CASSPRAAGKGEQFF
V gene: TRBV7-9
CDR3 length: 15
D gene: NA
clone size: few
J gene: TRBJ2-1

CDR3 DNA: TGTGCCAGCAGTCCAGGGACGTCGAGCTCCTACGAGCAGTACTTC
CDR3 protein: CASSPGTSSSYEQYF
V gene: TRBV7-9
CDR3 length: 15
D gene: NA
clone size: many
J gene: TRBJ2-7

CDR3 DNA: TGCAGTATAAAAGGGACTAGCGGGGCGCGGGGATCCTACAATGAGCAGTTCTTC
CDR3 protein: CSIKGTSGARGSYNEQFF
V gene: TRBV20-1
CDR3 length: 18
D gene: TRBD2
clone size: NA
J gene: TRBJ2-1

CDR3 DNA: TGTGCCAGCAGCTTAGCGGGGGCCTACAATCAGCCCCAGCATTTT
CDR3 protein: CASSLAGAYNQPQHF
V gene: TRBV7-8
CDR3 length: 15
D gene: NA
clone size: many
J gene: TRBJ1-5

CDR3 DNA: TGTGCCAGCAGTTCCCCAACAAGGAGGGATGAGCAGTTCTTC
CDR3 protein: CASSSPTRRDEQFF
V gene: TRBV12-3/TRBV12-4
CDR3 length: 14
D gene: NA
clone size: many
J gene: TRBJ2-1

CDR3 DNA: TGTGCCAGCAGGTCAGGGAAGAGGACTGAAGCTTTCTTT
CDR3 protein: CASRSGKRTEAFF
V gene: TRBV6-2/TRBV6-3
CDR3 length: 13
D gene: NA
clone size: NA
J gene: TRBJ1-1

CDR3 DNA: TGTGCCCTCCGACGGACAGCGAGCTCTGGAAACACCATATATTTT
CDR3 protein: CALRRTASSGNTIYF
V gene: TRBV10-3
CDR3 length: 15
D gene: NA
clone size: NA
J gene: TRBJ1-3

CDR3 DNA: TGCAGCGTTGAACAGCCGACCCAATTCAACCTGGATACGCAGTATTTT
CDR3 protein: CSVEQPTQFNLDTQYF
V gene: TRBV29-1
CDR3 length: 16
D gene: NA
clone size: few
J gene: TRBJ2-3

CDR3 DNA: TGTGCCAGCAGCGCCCTGACAGGGATCCAAGAGACCCAGTACTTC
CDR3 protein: CASSALTGIQETQYF
V gene: TRBV9
CDR3 length: 15
D gene: TRBD1
clone size: few
J gene: TRBJ2-5

CDR3 DNA: TGCAGTGCTTACGGGACTAGCGTACCCAAAAACATTCAGTACTTC
CDR3 protein: CSAYGTSVPKNIQYF
V gene: TRBV20-1
CDR3 length: 15
D gene: TRBD2
clone size: many
J gene: TRBJ2-4

CDR3 DNA: TGTGCCAGCAGTTTGGGAGACTCCACGAGCTACGAGCAGTACTTC
CDR3 protein: CASSLGDSTSYEQYF
V gene: TRBV28
CDR3 length: 15
D gene: NA
clone size: NA
J gene: TRBJ2-7

CDR3 DNA: TGCGCCAGCAGGATCTCTAACTATGGCTACACCTTC
CDR3 protein: CASRISNYGYTF
V gene: TRBV5-1
CDR3 length: 12
D gene: NA
clone size: NA
J gene: TRBJ1-2

CDR3 DNA: TGCAGTGCTAACAGGCCTCTCACTGAAGCTTTCTTT
CDR3 protein: CSANRPLTEAFF
V gene: TRBV20-1
CDR3 length: 12
D gene: NA
clone size: many
J gene: TRBJ1-1

CDR3 DNA: TGCGCCAGCAGCTTGGGACAGGGACCCCCCTACGAGCAGTACTTC
CDR3 protein: CASSLGQGPPYEQYF
V gene: TRBV4-3
CDR3 length: 15
D gene: TRBD1
clone size: many
J gene: TRBJ2-7

CDR3 DNA: TGCAGCGTTAACGGACTCACGAACACCGGGGAGCTGTTTTTT
CDR3 protein: CSVNGLTNTGELFF
V gene: TRBV29-1
CDR3 length: 14
D gene: NA
clone size: few
J gene: TRBJ2-2

CDR3 DNA: TGTGCCAGCAGCTCCCTTTACGGGGGGCCGTCGAAGACCCAGTACTTC
CDR3 protein: CASSSLYGGPSKTQYF
V gene: TRBV12-3/TRBV12-4
CDR3 length: 16
D gene: NA
clone size: NA
J gene: TRBJ2-5

CDR3 DNA: TGTGCCAGCAGCAGGGACGGATTGAGCACAGATACGCAGTATTTT
CDR3 protein: CASSRDGLSTDTQYF
V gene: TRBV7-8
CDR3 length: 15
D gene: NA
clone size: few
J gene: TRBJ2-3

CDR3 DNA: TGCAGTGCTAGGACACTACAGGGGCCGGCCGGGGAGCTGTTTTTT
CDR3 protein: CSARTLQGPAGELFF
V gene: TRBV20-1
CDR3 length: 15
D gene: TRBD1
clone size: many
J gene: TRBJ2-2

CDR3 DNA: TGTGCCAGCAGCTTGCGGGACCGCAGGAACACTGAAGCTTTCTTT
CDR3 protein: CASSLRDRRNTEAFF
V gene: TRBV7-9
CDR3 length: 15
D gene: NA
clone size: NA
J gene: TRBJ1-1

CDR3 DNA: TGTGCCAGCAGAAGGACGGGGAATACGCAGTATTTT
CDR3 protein: CASRRTGNTQYF
V gene: TRBV12-3/TRBV12-4
CDR3 length: 12
D gene: NA
clone size: NA
J gene: TRBJ2-3

CDR3 DNA: TGTGCCAGCAGGCTTGGTCGGAGCGATCAGCCCCAGCATTTT
CDR3 protein: CASRLGRSDQPQHF
V gene: TRBV6-2/TRBV6-3
CDR3 length: 14
D gene: NA
clone size: many
J gene: TRBJ1-5

CDR3 DNA: TGTGCCAGCAGTTACTTCGGCGGGCAGGACCCAAGCCCCACAGATACGCAGTATTTT
CDR3 protein: CASSYFGGQDPSPTDTQYF
V gene: TRBV6-2/TRBV6-3
CDR3 length: 19
D gene: NA
clone size: many
J gene: TRBJ2-3